The following is a T cell receptor beta chain sequence with its context. This clone appeared a single time. Which antigen it targets is not known. The record has no base qualities; no much larger clone is one base away. Read against the paper, the sample's time point label means: cycle 2 day 1 (C2D1) of nivolumab. All trial patients had relapsed after autologous stem cell transplantation, with cohorts A, B and C differing in prior brentuximab vedotin exposure. A total of over 55 patients with relapsed/refractory classical Hodgkin lymphoma made up the trial cohort, and each patient's best overall response was complete response, partial response or progressive disease. Trial patients were treated with single-agent nivolumab in the multi-cohort phase II CheckMate 205 trial. An independent review committee assessed best overall response by applying the 2007 International Working Group response criteria. PBMCs from the trial were collected at three points: immediately before nivolumab initiation (C1D1), and during therapy at cycle 2 day 1 and cycle 4 day 1. After peripheral blood was drawn into 8 mL Vacutainer Cell Preparation Tubes, PBMCs were isolated by centrifugation and then cryopreserved.

This record belongs to a study of PD-1 blockade in classical Hodgkin lymphoma (TCRdb year 2020). About the investigation overall: Nivolumab dosing was 3 mg/kg intravenously every 2 weeks, continuing until either disease progression or unacceptable toxicity. To define a peripheral blood immune signature of response to PD-1 blockade in classical Hodgkin lymphoma, the study combined TCR beta sequencing with CyTOF. What the work shows at the level of the full study, not this receptor alone: Trial patients with a complete response had baseline diversity similar to that of newly diagnosed patients, while partial responders and progressors had significantly lower diversity. The study covered only a single clinical trial cohort, and the causes of the repertoire differences, possibly disease activity or prior therapy, were still not defined. CD4+ but not CD8+ TCR diversity rose significantly by C4D1 (p=0.0027 vs p=0.16), most apparent in complete responders (p=0.02). Baseline TCR diversity was reported to be lower in newly diagnosed patients than in healthy donors, and even lower in relapsed/refractory patients. Lower diversity was seen in patients whose nivolumab began less than 1 year after ASCT, and these patients were left out of later analyses so that immune reconstitution would not confound the results.

The Qiagen DNeasy kit was used to extract genomic DNA both from unsorted PBMCs and from the negatively selected CD4+ and CD8+ fractions. Amplification of TCR beta CDR3 regions was done by immunoSEQ multiplex PCR with primers that anneal to V and J segments. A synthetic immune receptor repertoire was used to minimize amplification bias, and any residual bias was removed computationally once sequencing was done. The original pipeline was this. Custom Python scripts were used to quantify repertoire diversity as the Shannon entropy index. Unsorted, CD4+ and CD8+ repertoires were analyzed separately, except in combined analyses where CD4+ and CD8+ sequences were merged in silico. A clone counted as expanded when the clone's frequency after treatment rose at least 2-fold relative to C1D1, and clones undetected at baseline were given a pseudocount of 0.5. Clones with 0 or 1 copy at C1D1 were defined as singleton clones, while clones with 2 or more copies were defined as non-singleton clones. Clones expanded in unsorted samples were annotated as CD4+, CD8+ or unknown by matching protein sequences in sorted samples from the same patient. Wilcoxon tests were applied to paired samples to test diversity changes from C1D1 to C4D1. TCRdb took over this immuneACCESS table, retaining in-frame rearrangements with V and J assigned. Such tables are incomplete; in checked studies, under half of the missing clones stem from an unresolved V gene, and the remainder is unexplained. V and J calls and clone size are given by that table; D and trimming were obtained from the DNA. Across this sample there are roughly 45,000 clones, with over 65% seen only once. The ten largest make up roughly 2.8% of the sample.

V and J are truncated by 3 bases and 5 bases respectively, leaving an intervening sequence of 14 bases. Inclusive of the bounding cysteine and phenylalanine, the CDR3 is 14 residues long. Here the CDR3 DNA is all that survives: 42 bases in frame from base 1. From the germline V gene, CDR1 is SGHTS and CDR2 is YDEGEE. This clonotype was obtained from a human donor with classical Hodgkin lymphoma. The sequencing used peripheral blood mononuclear cells (PBMCs), collected before the second cycle of nivolumab. Recombination connected TRBV5-8 to TRBJ2-5; the D gene is possibly TRBD1 or TRBD2, with 5 bases matching each. The nucleotide sequence reads TGTGCCAGCAGCTCTCCGGGACGTTGGGAGACCCAGTACTTC. This translates into CASSSPGRWETQYF.